The 27 T cell receptor beta chains below come from one sample, sequenced in a study of blood T cell repertoires in COVID-19 (TCRdb year 2020). Receptors were amplified or captured by the immunoSEQ multiplex PCR assay. Not all clones reach the TCRdb copy of this immuneACCESS table, which keeps in-frame sequences only. Checked studies attribute under half of the gap to unresolved V genes and leave the rest unexplained. The sample has about 180,000 clones on record, 80% to 90% of them singletons. The ten largest clones represent roughly 1.5% of the sample. The material sequenced was peripheral blood. These receptors all stem from a woman between 50 and 59 years old with acute or convalescent COVID-19.

CDR3 region: CASREQEPGGYTF. CDR3 coding DNA: TGTGCCAGCAGGGAACAGGAACCGGGTGGCTACACCTTC. The V gene is TRBV7-2, the J gene TRBJ1-2; TRBD1 is a possible D gene (5 bases). The V end lost 6 bases, the J end lost 7 bases, and 15 bases lay between the germline ends. The CDR3 is made up of 13 amino acids. Looked up from germline, CDR1 is SGHTA and CDR2 is FQGNSA.

The chain links TRBV27 to TRBJ1-4; 7 bases agree with TRBD1. Germline V lookup: CDR1 MNHEY, CDR2 SMNVEV (reference sequence). The CDR3 is 14 residues long. V was pared by 4 bases and J by 6 bases, with 5 bases of the junction left unmatched. CDR3 nucleotide sequence: TGTGCCAGCAGTTCGGCAGGGGGGTATGAAAAACTGTTTTTT. This gives the protein CASSSAGGYEKLFF.

The chain is built from TRBV29-1 and TRBJ1-2; the D is unclear. V was shortened by 3 bases and J by 2 bases, with 16 bases between the two germline ends. The CDR3 totals 15 residues. The germline V gene has CDR1 SQVTM and CDR2 ANQGSEA. For the CDR3, the DNA is TGCAGCGTTGAGAGGGCCTTAGATCAAAACTATGGCTACACCTTC. This gives the protein CSVERALDQNYGYTF. Complete variable domain (other parts from reference TRBV29-1 and TRBJ1-2): SAVISQKPSRDICQRGTSLTIQCQVDSQVTMMFWYRQQPGQSLTLIATANQGSEATYESGFVIDKFPISRPNLTFSTLTVSNMSPEDSSIYLCSVERALDQNYGYTFGSGTRLTVV.

The chain links TRBV21-1 to TRBJ1-4. TRBV21-1 is given as a pseudogene. This CDR3 is built from 15 residues. The CDR3 DNA reads TGTGCCAGCCTCCACATTGGAGGGGGGGGAGAAAAACTGTTTTTT. Translating it yields CASLHIGGGGEKLFF.

This chain links TRBV10-3 with TRBJ1-4, with D possibly TRBD1 on 5 matching bases. CDR1 is ENHRY, CDR2 SYGVKD, per germline. Deletions cut 6 bases from V and 7 bases from J, with 9 bases between. The CDR3 runs to 12 residues. In DNA form, the CDR3 reads TGTGCCATCAGAGGGCAGGGTGAAAAACTGTTTTTT. This codes for CAIRGQGEKLFF.

The chain's CDR3 is CANTTGGWDGYTF. CDR3 coding DNA: TGTGCCAATACGACAGGGGGTTGGGATGGCTACACCTTC. The J gene is TRBJ1-2, the V gene TRBV2; the match to TRBD1 covers 9 bases. With V trimmed by 10 bases and J by 6 bases, 9 bases remained unmatched. CDR1 and CDR2 from the germline V gene are SNHLY and FYNNEI. The CDR3 spans 13 residues.

The genes are TRBV18 and TRBJ1-1; D unresolved. Trimming left V 6 bases short and J 2 bases short, with 13 bases between. Germline-derived CDR1 and CDR2 are KGHSH and LQKENI. The CDR3 has 14 residues. CDR3 nucleotides: TGTGCCAGCTCCCCCCCCGGAGGAAACACTGAAGCTTTCTTT. Translating it yields CASSPPGGNTEAFF.

There are a few counts of this clone. The V gene is TRBV3-1 (or the pseudogene TRBV3-2), the J gene TRBJ2-7, with 7 bases identical to TRBD2. Germline lookup yields CDR1 LGHDT and CDR2 YNNKEL (reference sequence). V lost 1 base to trimming and J lost 6 bases; unmatched junction nucleotides: 6. The CDR3 extends over 14 amino acids. The CDR3, as DNA: TGTGCCAGCAGCCAAGGGACTAGGGTCCCCGAGCAGTACTTC. It is translated as CASSQGTRVPEQYF.

The sample holds a few counts of this clone. V is TRBV27 and J is TRBJ1-2, with TRBD1 matching 9 bases. The CDR3 is 13 amino acids. V lost 6 bases to trimming and J lost 6 bases; unmatched junction nucleotides: 5. Germline V CDR1 and CDR2: MNHEY, SMNVEV (reference sequence). CDR3 nucleotides: TGTGCCAGCAGGGTGGGGACAGGGAATGGCTACACCTTC. It translates to CASRVGTGNGYTF.

The chain uses TRBV5-1 and TRBJ2-7; a possible D gene is TRBD2 (5 bases). Between the trimmed V and J ends, which lost 1 base and 7 bases, there was a span of 9 bases. The CDR3 extends over 12 amino acids. Looked up from germline, CDR1 is SGHRS and CDR2 is YFSETQ. CDR3 DNA sequence: TGCGCCAGCAGCTTGACGGGAAGGGAGCAGTACTTC. Encoded protein: CASSLTGREQYF.

The V gene is TRBV6-2 or TRBV6-3, the J gene TRBJ1-4, with no clear D. CDR1 and CDR2 (germline): MNHEY, SVGEGT. With 2 bases removed from V and 3 bases from J, the gap between germline ends came to 4 bases. The CDR3 sequence is 13 residues long. The CDR3 nucleotides are TGTGCCAGCAGTTACCGAGCTAATGAAAAACTGTTTTTT. Translation gives CASSYRANEKLFF.

The rearrangement joins TRBV7-5 to TRBJ2-6; TRBD1 is taken as the D call from the table, unchecked against the DNA. TRBV7-5 is recorded as a pseudogene. The CDR3 is 15 residues long. DNA of the CDR3: TGTGTCAGAAGCTTTAACAGCTCTGGGGCCAACGTCCTGACTTTC. This sequence encodes CVRSFNSSGANVLTF.

The chain recombines TRBV18 with TRBJ2-1, with D unclear. Trimming cost V 6 bases and J 4 bases, with 10 bases left between them. Germline V gene data show CDR1 as KGHSH and CDR2 as LQKENI. The CDR3 is made up of 13 amino acids. The CDR3: CASSPRLYNEQFF. For the CDR3, the DNA is TGTGCCAGCTCCCCCCGACTGTACAATGAGCAGTTCTTC.

The V and J genes are TRBV27 and TRBJ2-6; no reliable D call. This CDR3 is built from 14 residues. Trimming stripped 9 bases from V and 2 bases from J, with 11 bases between. Germline CDR1 and CDR2: MNHEY and SMNVEV (reference sequence). The CDR3, as DNA: TGTGCCAGTACGAGAGGAGCTGGGGCCAACGTCCTGACTTTC. Amino acid sequence: CASTRGAGANVLTF.

The J gene is TRBJ2-5, the V gene TRBV19; 7 bases align to TRBD2. The CDR3 has 14 residues. The junction had 3 bases not matched to a gene; V was cut back by 1 base and J by 4 bases. Germline assignment: CDR1 LNHDA and CDR2 SQIVND (reference sequence). This CDR3 is CASSIGGGAETQYF. The CDR3 nucleotides read TGTGCCAGTAGTATAGGGGGGGGTGCAGAGACCCAGTACTTC.

This rearrangement joins TRBV19 to TRBJ2-4; D might be TRBD2 (5 bases). Germline CDR1 is LNHDA and CDR2 is SQIVND (reference sequence). Trimming removed 5 bases from V and 6 bases from J, with 11 bases in between. CDR3 size: 13 residues. The chain's CDR3 is CASSRVGVNIQYF. The CDR3 DNA reads TGTGCCAGTAGTCGGGTGGGAGTAAACATTCAGTACTTC.

The rearrangement links TRBV6-2 or TRBV6-3 to TRBJ2-1; 11 bases line up with TRBD2. The trim removed 5 bases at V and 10 bases at J, leaving 7 bases unmatched. CDR1 and CDR2 from the germline V gene are MNHEY and SVGEGT. The CDR3 has 14 residues. The CDR3 DNA reads as TGTGCCAGCAGTACGGGACTAGCGGACGAAGAGCAGTTCTTC. Translating gives CASSTGLADEEQFF.

The CDR3 nucleotides read TGCGCCAGCAGCCAGAGGACAGGGGGCGTTTCCGGCTACACCTTC. Translation: CASSQRTGGVSGYTF. The chain combines TRBV4-3 with TRBJ1-2, with 11 positions matching TRBD1. The CDR3 covers 15 residues. J gave up 8 bases and V 3 bases, and 8 bases lay outside the gene matches. Germline V gene sequence: CDR1 LGHNA, CDR2 YSLEER.

This CDR3 reads CASSGQGRRDEQFF. The DNA of the CDR3 is TGTGCCAGCTCTGGACAGGGGCGCCGGGATGAGCAGTTCTTC. The chain employs TRBV25-1 and TRBJ2-1; 9 bases agree with TRBD1. CDR3 size: 14 residues. V lost 8 bases, J lost 8 bases, and 10 bases stayed unmatched. The V gene's germline CDR1 is MGHDK and CDR2 SYGVNS.

The rearrangement uses TRBV6-5 and TRBJ2-1; a weak D match, TRBD2 (6 bases). The CDR3 extends over 14 amino acids. The germline gives CDR1 MNHEY, CDR2 SVGAGI. V was shortened by 7 bases and J by 7 bases, with 17 bases between the two germline ends. The CDR3 is CASNYGGLGNEQFF. The CDR3 DNA follows: TGTGCCAGCAACTATGGGGGACTGGGGAATGAGCAGTTCTTC.

The chain recombines TRBV13 with TRBJ2-7; possibly TRBD2 for D (6 bases). Germline CDR1 reads PRHDT; CDR2 reads FYEKMQ (reference sequence). The CDR3 contains 21 residues. V dropped 5 bases and J dropped 2 bases, with 34 bases sitting between them. The CDR3 DNA reads as TGTGCCAGCAGCCCGTGGGGAAATCCGGGAGACGAAAAGACTATACCCTACGAGCAGTACTTC. Its protein product is CASSPWGNPGDEKTIPYEQYF.

This rearrangement joins TRBV7-2 to TRBJ1-4; the D is unclear. This CDR3 is 12 amino acids long. CDR1 is SGHTA and CDR2 is FQGNSA in the germline V gene. Trimming stripped 5 bases from V and 14 bases from J, with 15 bases between. This CDR3 is CASSVPGRRLFF. CDR3 coding DNA: TGTGCCAGCAGCGTACCAGGCCGCCGGCTGTTTTTT.

This chain connects TRBV12-3 or TRBV12-4 to TRBJ2-7; no definite D call. The V gene lost 6 bases and the J gene lost 3 bases, with 6 bases spanning the gap. The CDR3 extends over 11 amino acids. Written as DNA, the CDR3 is TGTGCCAGCAGCTACGACTACGAGCAGTACTTC. Its translation is CASSYDYEQYF.

V gene TRBV6-2 or TRBV6-3 combines with J gene TRBJ2-5, with 7 positions matching TRBD2. Unmatched junction bases numbered 12, after V lost 6 bases and J lost 5 bases. Per the germline V gene, CDR1 is MNHEY and CDR2 is SVGEGT. There are 15 residues in the CDR3. In nucleotides, the CDR3 is TGTGCCAGCAGCCGCTCCTCTAGCGGACATGAGACCCAGTACTTC. Translated, it gives CASSRSSSGHETQYF.

This sequence joins TRBV6-5 and TRBJ2-7, with 7 bases that match TRBD1. The CDR3 spans 14 residues. In germline, CDR1 is MNHEY, CDR2 SVGAGI. J lost 1 base, V lost 10 bases, and 10 bases had no gene match. The CDR3, as DNA: TGTGCCACTCTCCGGGACAGCGGATCCTACGAGCAGTACTTC. Its protein product is CATLRDSGSYEQYF.

V usage is TRBV27 and J usage is TRBJ1-2, with TRBD1 identical over 8 bases. CDR1 is MNHEY, CDR2 SMNVEV, per germline (reference sequence). The CDR3 has 17 amino acids. J lost 5 bases, V lost 4 bases, and 15 bases had no gene match. CDR3: CASSSIPLRGLGYGYTF. CDR3 DNA sequence: TGTGCCAGCAGTTCAATCCCCCTCAGGGGGCTCGGATATGGCTACACCTTC.

The genes are TRBV7-2 and TRBJ2-2, with no clear D. Germline V lookup: CDR1 SGHTA, CDR2 FQGNSA. The CDR3 contains 14 residues. V was clipped by 2 bases and J by 5 bases, with 9 bases between them. Here the CDR3 reads CASSLTDLTGELFF. Written as DNA, the CDR3 is TGTGCCAGCAGCTTAACAGATTTAACCGGGGAGCTGTTTTTT.